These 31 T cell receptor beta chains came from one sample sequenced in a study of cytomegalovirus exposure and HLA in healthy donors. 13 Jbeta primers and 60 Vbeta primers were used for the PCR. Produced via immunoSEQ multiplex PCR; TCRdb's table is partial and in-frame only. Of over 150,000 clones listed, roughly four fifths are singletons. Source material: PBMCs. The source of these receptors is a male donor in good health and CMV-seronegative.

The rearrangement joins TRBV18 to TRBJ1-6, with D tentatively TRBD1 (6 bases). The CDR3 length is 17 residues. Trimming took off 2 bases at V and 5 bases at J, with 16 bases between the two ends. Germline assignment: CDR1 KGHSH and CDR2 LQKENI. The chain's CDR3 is CASSPTTRTVHNSPLHF. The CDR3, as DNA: TGTGCCAGCTCACCAACAACGAGGACAGTTCATAATTCACCCCTCCACTTT.

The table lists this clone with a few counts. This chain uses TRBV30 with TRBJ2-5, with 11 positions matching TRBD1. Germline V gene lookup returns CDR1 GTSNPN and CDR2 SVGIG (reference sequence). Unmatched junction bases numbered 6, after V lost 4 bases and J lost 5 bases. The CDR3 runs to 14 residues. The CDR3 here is CAWIRTGGEETQYF. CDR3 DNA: TGTGCCTGGATTCGGACAGGGGGCGAGGAGACCCAGTACTTC.

The chain's CDR3 is CATSRSGLVNIQYF. The DNA of the CDR3 is TGTGCCACCAGCAGATCCGGACTGGTAAACATTCAGTACTTC. The chain carries TRBV15 and TRBJ2-4; possible D gene TRBD2, 5 bases. The CDR3 is 14 amino acids. CDR1 is LNHNV, CDR2 YYDKDF, per germline (reference sequence). Trimming pared 2 bases from V and 6 bases from J, leaving 11 bases between.

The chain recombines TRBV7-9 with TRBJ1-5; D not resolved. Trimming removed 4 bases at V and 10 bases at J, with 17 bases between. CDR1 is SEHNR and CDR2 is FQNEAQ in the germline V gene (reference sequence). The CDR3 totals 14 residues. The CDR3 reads CASSSGSQDLPQHF. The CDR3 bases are TGTGCCAGCAGCTCGGGGAGCCAAGACCTACCCCAGCATTTT.

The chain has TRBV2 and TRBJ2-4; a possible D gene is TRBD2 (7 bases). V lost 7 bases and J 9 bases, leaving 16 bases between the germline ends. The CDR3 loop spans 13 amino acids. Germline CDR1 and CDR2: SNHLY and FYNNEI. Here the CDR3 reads CASIEGGDGIQYF. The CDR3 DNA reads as TGTGCCAGCATCGAAGGGGGGGATGGCATTCAGTACTTC.

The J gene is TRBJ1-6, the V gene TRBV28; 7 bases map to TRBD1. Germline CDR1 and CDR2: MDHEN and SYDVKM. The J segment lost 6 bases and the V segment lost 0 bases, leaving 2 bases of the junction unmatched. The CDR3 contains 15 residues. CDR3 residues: CASSLWQGGNSPLHF. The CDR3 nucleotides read TGTGCCAGCAGTTTATGGCAGGGGGGTAATTCACCCCTCCACTTT.

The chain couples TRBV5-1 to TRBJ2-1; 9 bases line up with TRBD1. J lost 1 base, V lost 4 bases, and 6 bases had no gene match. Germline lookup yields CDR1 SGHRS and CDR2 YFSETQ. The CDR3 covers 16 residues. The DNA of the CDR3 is TGCGCCAGCAGCACCCCGGGACAGGGATCCTACAATGAGCAGTTCTTC. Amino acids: CASSTPGQGSYNEQFF. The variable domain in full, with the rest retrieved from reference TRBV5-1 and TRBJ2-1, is KAGVTQTPRYLIKTRGQQVTLSCSPISGHRSVSWYQQTPGQGLQFLFEYFSETQRNKGNFPGRFSGRQFSNSRSEMNVSTLELGDSALYLCASSTPGQGSYNEQFFGPGTRLTVL.

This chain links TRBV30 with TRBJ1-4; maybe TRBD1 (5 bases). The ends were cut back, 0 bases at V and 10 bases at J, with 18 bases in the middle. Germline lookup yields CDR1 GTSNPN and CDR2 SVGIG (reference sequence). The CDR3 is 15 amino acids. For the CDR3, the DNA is TGTGCCTGGAGTGTTCAGGCAGGGAGGGGAGGAAAACTGTTTTTT. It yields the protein CAWSVQAGRGGKLFF.

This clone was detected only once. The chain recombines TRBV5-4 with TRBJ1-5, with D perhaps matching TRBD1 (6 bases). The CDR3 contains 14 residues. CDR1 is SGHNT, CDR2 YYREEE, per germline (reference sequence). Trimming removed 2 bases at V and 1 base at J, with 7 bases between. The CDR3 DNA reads TGTGCCAGCAGCTTTCAGGGGAGCAATCAGCCCCAGCATTTT. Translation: CASSFQGSNQPQHF.

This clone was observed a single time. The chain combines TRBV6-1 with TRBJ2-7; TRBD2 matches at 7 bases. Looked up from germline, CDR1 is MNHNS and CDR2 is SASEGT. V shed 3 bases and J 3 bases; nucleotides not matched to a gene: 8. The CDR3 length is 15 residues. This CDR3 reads CASSDVGREGYEQYF. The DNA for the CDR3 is TGTGCCAGCAGTGATGTAGGCAGGGAGGGCTACGAGCAGTACTTC.

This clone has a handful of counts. The CDR3 region is CASSLGQGTSADTQYF. The CDR3 bases are TGCGCCAGCAGCTTGGGGCAGGGAACGTCTGCAGATACGCAGTATTTT. The chain couples TRBV5-1 to TRBJ2-3, with D perhaps TRBD1 (5 bases). The CDR3 totals 16 residues. Germline V gene lookup returns CDR1 SGHRS and CDR2 YFSETQ. Trimming stripped 0 bases from V and 4 bases from J, with 15 bases between. Full variable domain (rest looked up from reference TRBV5-1 and TRBJ2-3): KAGVTQTPRYLIKTRGQQVTLSCSPISGHRSVSWYQQTPGQGLQFLFEYFSETQRNKGNFPGRFSGRQFSNSRSEMNVSTLELGDSALYLCASSLGQGTSADTQYFGPGTRLTVL.

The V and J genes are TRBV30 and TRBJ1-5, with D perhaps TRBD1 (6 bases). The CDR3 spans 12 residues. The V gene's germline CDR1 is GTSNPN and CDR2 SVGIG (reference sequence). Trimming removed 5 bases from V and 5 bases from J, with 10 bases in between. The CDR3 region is CAWSDSYQPQHF. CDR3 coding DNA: TGTGCCTGGTCGGACAGTTATCAGCCCCAGCATTTT.

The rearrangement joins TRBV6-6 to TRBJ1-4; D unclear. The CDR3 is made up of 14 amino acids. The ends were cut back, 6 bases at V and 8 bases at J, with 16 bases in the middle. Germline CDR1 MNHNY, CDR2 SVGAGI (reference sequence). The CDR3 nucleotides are TGTGCCAGCAGAGCCCCTGGCGTGGGCGAAAAACTGTTTTTT. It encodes CASRAPGVGEKLFF.

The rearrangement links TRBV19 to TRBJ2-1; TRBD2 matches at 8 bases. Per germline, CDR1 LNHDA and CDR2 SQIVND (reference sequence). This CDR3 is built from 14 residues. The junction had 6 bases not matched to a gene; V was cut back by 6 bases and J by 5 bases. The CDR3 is CASSSGGSHNEQFF. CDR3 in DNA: TGTGCCAGTAGCAGCGGGGGAAGTCACAATGAGCAGTTCTTC.

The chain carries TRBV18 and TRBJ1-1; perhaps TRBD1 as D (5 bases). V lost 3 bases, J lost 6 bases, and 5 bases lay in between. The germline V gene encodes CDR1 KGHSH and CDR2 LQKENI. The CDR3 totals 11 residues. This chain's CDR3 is CASSPGPEAFF. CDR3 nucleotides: TGTGCCAGCTCACCGGGGCCTGAAGCTTTCTTT.

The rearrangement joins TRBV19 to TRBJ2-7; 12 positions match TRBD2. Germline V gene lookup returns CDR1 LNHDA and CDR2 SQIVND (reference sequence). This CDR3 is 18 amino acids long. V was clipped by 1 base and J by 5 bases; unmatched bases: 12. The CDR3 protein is CASSIGLAGELALHEQYF. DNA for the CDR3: TGTGCCAGTAGTATAGGACTAGCGGGGGAGCTGGCCTTGCACGAGCAGTACTTC.

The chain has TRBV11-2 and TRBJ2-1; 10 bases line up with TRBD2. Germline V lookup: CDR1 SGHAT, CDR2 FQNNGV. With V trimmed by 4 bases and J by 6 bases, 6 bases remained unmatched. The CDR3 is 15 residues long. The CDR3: CASSWGLAPSNEQFF. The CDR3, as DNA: TGTGCCAGCAGCTGGGGACTAGCGCCCTCCAATGAGCAGTTCTTC.

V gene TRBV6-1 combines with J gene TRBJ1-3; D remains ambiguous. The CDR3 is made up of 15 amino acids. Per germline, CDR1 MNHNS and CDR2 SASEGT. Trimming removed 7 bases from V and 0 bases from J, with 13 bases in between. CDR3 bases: TGTGCCAGCATCAGCCCAGGATACTCTGGAAACACCATATATTTT. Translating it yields CASISPGYSGNTIYF.

The CDR3 protein is CASEVPSSYNEQFF. The CDR3 DNA reads TGTGCCAGCGAGGTACCTAGCTCCTACAATGAGCAGTTCTTC. This chain links TRBV28 with TRBJ2-1, with unresolved D. The germline CDR1 and CDR2 sequences are MDHEN and SYDVKM. CDR3 size: 14 residues. V dropped 8 bases and J dropped 0 bases, with 11 bases sitting between them.

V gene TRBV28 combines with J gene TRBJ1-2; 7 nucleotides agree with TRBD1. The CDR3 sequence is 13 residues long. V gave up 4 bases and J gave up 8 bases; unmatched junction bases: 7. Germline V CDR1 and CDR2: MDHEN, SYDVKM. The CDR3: CASSWGQRRGYTF. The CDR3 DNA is TGTGCCAGCAGTTGGGGACAGCGTCGCGGCTACACCTTC.

The CDR3 reads CASSERSRTGELFF. The DNA of the CDR3 is TGTGCCAGCAGTGAAAGGAGTAGAACCGGGGAGCTGTTTTTT. The chain joins TRBV25-1 to TRBJ2-2; no firm D call. The CDR3 has 14 amino acids. From germline, CDR1 is MGHDK and CDR2 SYGVNS. The ends were cut back, 2 bases at V and 5 bases at J, with 9 bases in the middle.

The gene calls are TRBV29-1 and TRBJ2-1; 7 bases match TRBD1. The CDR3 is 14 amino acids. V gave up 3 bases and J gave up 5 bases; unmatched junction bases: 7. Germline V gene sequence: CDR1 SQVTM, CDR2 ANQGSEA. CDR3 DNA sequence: TGCAGCGTTGACAGACAGGGCGTAGACAATGAGCAGTTCTTC. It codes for CSVDRQGVDNEQFF.

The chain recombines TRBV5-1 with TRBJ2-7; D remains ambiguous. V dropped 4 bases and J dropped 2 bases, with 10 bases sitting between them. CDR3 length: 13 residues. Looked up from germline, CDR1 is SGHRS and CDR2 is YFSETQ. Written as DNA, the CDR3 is TGCGCCAGCAGCCCCCGACAAACCTACGAGCAGTACTTC. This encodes CASSPRQTYEQYF.

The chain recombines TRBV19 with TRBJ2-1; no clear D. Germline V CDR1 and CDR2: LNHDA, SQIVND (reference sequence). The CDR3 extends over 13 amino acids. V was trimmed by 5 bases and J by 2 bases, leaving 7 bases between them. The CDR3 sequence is CASSSSAYNEQFF. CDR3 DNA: TGTGCCAGTAGTTCCTCGGCCTACAATGAGCAGTTCTTC.

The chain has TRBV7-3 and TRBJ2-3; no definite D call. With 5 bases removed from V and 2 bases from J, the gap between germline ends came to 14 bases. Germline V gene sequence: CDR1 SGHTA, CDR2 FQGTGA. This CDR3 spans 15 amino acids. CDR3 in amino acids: CASSIMTGSTDTQYF. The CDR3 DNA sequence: TGTGCCAGCAGCATAATGACTGGGTCCACAGATACGCAGTATTTT.

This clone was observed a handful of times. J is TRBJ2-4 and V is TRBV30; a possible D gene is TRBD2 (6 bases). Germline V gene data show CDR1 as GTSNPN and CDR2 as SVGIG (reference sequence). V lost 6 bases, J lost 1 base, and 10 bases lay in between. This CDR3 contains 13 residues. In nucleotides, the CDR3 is TGTGCCTGTCTGGGACTTGCCAAAAACATTCAGTACTTC. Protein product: CACLGLAKNIQYF. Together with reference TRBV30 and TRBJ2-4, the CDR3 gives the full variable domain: SQTIHQWPATLVQPVGSPLSLECTVEGTSNPNLYWYRQAAGRGLQLLFYSVGIGQISSEVPQNLSASRPQDRQFILSSKKLLLSDSGFYLCACLGLAKNIQYFGAGTRLSVL.

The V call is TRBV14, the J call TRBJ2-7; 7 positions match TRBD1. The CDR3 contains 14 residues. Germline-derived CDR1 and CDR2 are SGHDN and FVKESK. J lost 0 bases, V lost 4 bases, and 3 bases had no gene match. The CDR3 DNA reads TGTGCCAGCAGCCTTGGGACAGTCTCCTACGAGCAGTACTTC. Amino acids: CASSLGTVSYEQYF.

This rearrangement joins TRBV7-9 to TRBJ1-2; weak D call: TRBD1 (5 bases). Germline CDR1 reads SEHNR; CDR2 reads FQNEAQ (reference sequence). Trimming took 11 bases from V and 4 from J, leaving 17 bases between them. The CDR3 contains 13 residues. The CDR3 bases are TGTGCCGTCGGGCGGGGGACGCCCTATGGCTACACCTTC. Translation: CAVGRGTPYGYTF.

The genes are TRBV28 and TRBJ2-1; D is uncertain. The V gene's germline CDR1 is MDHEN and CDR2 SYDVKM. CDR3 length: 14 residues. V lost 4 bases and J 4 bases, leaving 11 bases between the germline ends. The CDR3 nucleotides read TGTGCCAGCAGTTCTAGGATCGGGTACAATGAGCAGTTCTTC. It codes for CASSSRIGYNEQFF.

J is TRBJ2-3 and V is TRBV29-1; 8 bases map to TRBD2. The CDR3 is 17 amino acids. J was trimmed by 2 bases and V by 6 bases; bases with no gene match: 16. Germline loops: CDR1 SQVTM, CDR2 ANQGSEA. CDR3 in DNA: TGCAGCGTCGGAGGGGCTAGCGGGCTTCCATCCACAGATACGCAGTATTTT. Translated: CSVGGASGLPSTDTQYF.

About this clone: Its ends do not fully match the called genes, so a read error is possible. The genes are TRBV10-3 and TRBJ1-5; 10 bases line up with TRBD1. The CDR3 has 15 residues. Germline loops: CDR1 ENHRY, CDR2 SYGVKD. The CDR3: CAVSDGDRGHQPQHF. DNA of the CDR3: TGTGCCGTCAGTGATGGGGACAGGGGACACCAGCCCCAGCATTTT.